The 7 T cell receptor beta chains below all came from one sample that was sequenced in a study of T cells after yellow fever vaccination. TCRdb called the 5' RACE reads again in MiXCR, with one record for every CDR3 protein. The table shows about 580,000 distinct CDR3 sequences, with roughly 17% occurring only once. The sequencing used PBMCs, collected about 5 days after the first yellow fever vaccination. These receptors all come from a man younger than 35 who received the YFV17D yellow fever vaccine.

A few counts support this clonotype. This chain links TRBV6-2 or TRBV6-3 with TRBJ2-7; D gene uncertain. Trimming removed 8 bases at V and 4 bases at J, with 12 bases between. The CDR3 is made up of 12 amino acids. Germline CDR1 and CDR2: MNHEY and SVGEGT. The DNA for the CDR3 is TGTGCCAGCGGCGCCTCACCATACGAGCAGTACGTC. Translation gives CASGASPYEQYV.

V usage is TRBV12-3 or TRBV12-4 and J usage is TRBJ1-5; tentative D call: TRBD1 (6 bases). The CDR3 is 15 amino acids. With 5 bases removed from V and 1 base from J, the gap between germline ends came to 12 bases. As DNA, the CDR3 is TGTGCCAGCAGTAGGGGGGCAGGGAGCAATCAGCCCCAGCATTTT. Residues: CASSRGAGSNQPQHF.

The CDR3 nucleotides read TGTGCCAGCAGCCATGGACGGGTAGCTAACTATGGCTACACCTTC. This gives the protein CASSHGRVANYGYTF. The chain couples TRBV7-9 to TRBJ1-2; D call uncertain. The germline V gene encodes CDR1 SEHNR and CDR2 FQNEAQ (reference sequence). CDR3 size: 15 residues. Trimming took 5 bases from V and 0 from J, leaving 13 bases between them.

This clonotype was seen a handful of times. The chain recombines TRBV10-1 with TRBJ2-4; TRBD1 matches at 11 bases. Unmatched junction bases numbered 8, after V lost 6 bases and J lost 1 base. Per the germline V gene, CDR1 is WNHNN and CDR2 is SYGVQD (reference sequence). This CDR3 has 17 amino acids. The CDR3 sequence: CASSPGQGARAKNIQYF. CDR3 DNA: TGCGCCAGCAGCCCTGGACAGGGGGCAAGGGCCAAAAACATTCAGTACTTC.

The genes are TRBV5-1 and TRBJ1-4; D unresolved. This CDR3 region has 15 residues. Germline V gene data show CDR1 as SGHRS and CDR2 as YFSETQ. The V end lost 0 bases, the J end lost 5 bases, and 11 bases lay between the germline ends. This CDR3 reads CASSLARALNEKLFF. The DNA for the CDR3 is TGCGCCAGCAGCTTGGCTAGGGCTCTGAATGAAAAACTGTTTTTT.

The chain combines TRBV30 with TRBJ2-3; either TRBD1 or TRBD2 may fit D (6 bases each). Deletions cut 0 bases from V and 9 bases from J, with 16 bases between. Germline-derived CDR1 and CDR2 are GTSNPN and SVGIG (reference sequence). The CDR3 loop spans 14 amino acids. The DNA of the CDR3 is TGTGCCTGGAGTGTACCGGGACACGCGGGGACGCAGTATTTT. This gives the protein CAWSVPGHAGTQYF. Together with reference TRBV30 and TRBJ2-3, the CDR3 gives the full variable domain: SQTIHQWPATLVQPVGSPLSLECTVEGTSNPNLYWYRQAAGRGLQLLFYSVGIGQISSEVPQNLSASRPQDRQFILSSKKLLLSDSGFYLCAWSVPGHAGTQYFGPGTRLTVL.

This chain uses TRBV2 with TRBJ1-1; a weak D match, TRBD1 (5 bases). The CDR3 extends over 15 amino acids. CDR1 is SNHLY, CDR2 FYNNEI, per germline. V was clipped by 0 bases and J by 6 bases, with 14 bases between them. CDR3 DNA sequence: TGTGCCAGCAGTGAAGCGTCGGCAGGGTTCGCTGAAGCTTTCTTT. This encodes CASSEASAGFAEAFF.